This note documents a single T cell receptor (beta chain) sequence. Running of the v3.0 immunoSEQ assay took place at survey level. Generated by immunoSEQ multiplex PCR, the TCRdb table keeps only in-frame clones and is missing some. This table has around 15,000 clones, 70% to 90% appearing once. This entry is derived from a study of long-term antiretroviral therapy in people with HIV. V lost 8 bases and J lost 1, with 11 bases in between. In germline, CDR1 is SGHVS, CDR2 FQNEAQ. The CDR3 consists of 13 residues. This specimen consisted of unsorted PBMCs, obtained 0.5 years after starting antiretroviral therapy. V gene TRBV7-8 combines with J gene TRBJ1-1; perhaps TRBD1 as D (5 bases). The receptor was derived from a woman aged 40-49 years with HIV. The CDR3 reads CASSTDRNTEAFF. The DNA for the CDR3 is TGTGCCAGCTCCACCGACAGGAACACTGAAGCTTTCTTT.